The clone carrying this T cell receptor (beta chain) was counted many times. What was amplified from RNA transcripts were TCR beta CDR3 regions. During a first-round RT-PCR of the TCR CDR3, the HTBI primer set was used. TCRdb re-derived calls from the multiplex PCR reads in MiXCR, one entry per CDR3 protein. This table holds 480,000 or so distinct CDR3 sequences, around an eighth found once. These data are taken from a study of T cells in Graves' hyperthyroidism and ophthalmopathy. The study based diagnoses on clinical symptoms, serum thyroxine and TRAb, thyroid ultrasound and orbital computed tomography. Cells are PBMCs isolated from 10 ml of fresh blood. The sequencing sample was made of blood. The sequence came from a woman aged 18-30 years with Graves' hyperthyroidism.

CDR3 loop: CATSRNLGLAGDTQYF. The DNA of the CDR3 is TGTGCCACCAGCAGAAACCTCGGACTAGCGGGAGATACGCAGTATTTT. This chain uses TRBV15 with TRBJ2-3; 11 bases match TRBD2. Germline CDR1 reads LNHNV; CDR2 reads YYDKDF (reference sequence). Losses at the gene ends were 2 bases for V and 5 bases for J; bases not matched to a gene: 6. This CDR3 spans 16 amino acids.